The 7 T cell receptor beta chains below come from one sample, sequenced in a study of T cell changes during pregnancy in multiple sclerosis. This table comes from immunoSEQ multiplex PCR, and its TCRdb copy is limited to in-frame clones, with some not included. The table includes 95,000 to 100,000 clones, 75% to 95% detected once. The sample consisted of peripheral blood, taken in the second trimester of pregnancy. Source of these receptors: a female donor with multiple sclerosis, enrolled in a pregnancy study.

The CDR3 loop is CAISEQQGNQPQHF. DNA of the CDR3: TGTGCCATCAGTGAGCAACAGGGCAATCAGCCCCAGCATTTT. The chain joins TRBV10-3 to TRBJ1-5; the D gene is possibly TRBD1 (5 bases). V was trimmed by 2 bases and J by 2 bases, leaving 7 bases between them. Germline CDR1 reads ENHRY; CDR2 reads SYGVKD. CDR3 length: 14 amino acids.

V usage is TRBV23-1 and J usage is TRBJ2-7; D might be TRBD2 (5 bases). TRBV23-1 belongs to the ORF category, with a function that is uncertain. The CDR3 has 19 amino acids. V was trimmed by 0 bases and J by 6 bases, leaving 27 bases between them. The CDR3 sequence is CASSQSKSEGVGEIGEQYF. The CDR3 nucleotides are TGCGCCAGCAGTCAATCTAAATCGGAAGGAGTTGGGGAGATCGGCGAGCAGTACTTC.

The chain recombines TRBV28 with TRBJ1-1; 8 nucleotides align to TRBD1. V was clipped by 7 bases and J by 6 bases; unmatched bases: 10. The CDR3 is made up of 14 amino acids. Germline CDR1 and CDR2: MDHEN and SYDVKM. CDR3 DNA: TGTGCCAGCATGTCGGGTGGACAGGGTCCTGAAGCTTTCTTT. Translated: CASMSGGQGPEAFF.

V gene TRBV5-4 combines with J gene TRBJ1-4; D remains ambiguous. Trimming pared 0 bases from V and 0 bases from J, leaving 3 bases between. The CDR3 is made up of 14 amino acids. Germline loops: CDR1 SGHNT, CDR2 YYREEE (reference sequence). CDR3 region: CASSLGATNEKLFF. CDR3 in DNA: TGTGCCAGCAGCTTGGGCGCAACTAATGAAAAACTGTTTTTT.

This chain links TRBV11-2 with TRBJ2-1; tentative D call: TRBD2 (6 bases). V dropped 3 bases and J dropped 6 bases, with 9 bases sitting between them. The CDR3 is made up of 13 amino acids. CDR1 and CDR2 from the germline V gene are SGHAT and FQNNGV. CDR3 sequence: CASSFIGSNEQFF. As DNA, the CDR3 is TGTGCCAGCAGCTTCATCGGGAGCAATGAGCAGTTCTTC.

The rearrangement joins TRBV28 to TRBJ2-2, with 13 bases matching TRBD2. In germline, CDR1 is MDHEN, CDR2 SYDVKM. The CDR3 spans 16 residues. V shed 7 bases and J 7 bases; nucleotides not matched to a gene: 9. The CDR3 spells CASTAGTSGTVGELFF. For the CDR3, the DNA is TGTGCCAGCACCGCCGGGACTAGCGGGACCGTCGGGGAGCTGTTTTTT.

The chain recombines TRBV19 with TRBJ2-7, with a tentative D call TRBD1 (6 bases). This CDR3 spans 13 amino acids. Germline V CDR1 and CDR2: LNHDA, SQIVND (reference sequence). V lost 5 bases, J lost 6 bases, and 14 bases lay in between. Here the CDR3 reads CASSAGQFFEQYF. As DNA, the CDR3 is TGTGCCAGTAGTGCAGGACAGTTTTTCGAGCAGTACTTC.